Below, 15 T cell receptor beta chains from the same sample are listed, as sequenced in a study of radiation and T cells in renal cell carcinoma. Only in-frame clones appear in the TCRdb table, and some are missing; sequencing was by immunoSEQ multiplex PCR. The data show 75,000 to 95,000 clones, around four fifths seen once. Time point in this sample: blood 4 weeks post-SBRT, at nephrectomy. Documented treatment: 15 Gy SBRT to primary tumor, nephrectomy 4 weeks later. Sample: blood, taken from a patient whose treatment included radiotherapy and nephrectomy. The receptor source for this set is a man between 45 and 60 years old with renal cell carcinoma.

This clone was counted a single time. At one end, the junction sequence differs from germline, possibly due to a read error. This chain joins TRBV4-1 and TRBJ2-1; the match to TRBD1 covers 8 bases. Germline-derived CDR1 and CDR2 are MGHRA and YSYEKL. This CDR3 region has 13 residues. CDR3 sequence reads: CASSQPMDRDRVF. CDR3 in DNA: TGCGCCAGCAGCCAACCCATGGACAGGGATCGGGTCTTC.

For the CDR3, the DNA is TGTGCCAGTCGGATTCTAGCGGGGGGTACAAATAAAGAGACCCAGTACTTC. Its protein is CASRILAGGTNKETQYF. V gene TRBV19 combines with J gene TRBJ2-5, with 11 bases identical to TRBD2. The germline V gene has CDR1 LNHDA and CDR2 SQIVND (reference sequence). This CDR3 region has 17 residues. The ends lost 8 bases at V and 3 bases at J; junction bases unmatched: 14.

The J gene is TRBJ1-2, the V gene TRBV5-1; 7 bases fit TRBD1. The CDR3 is 15 residues long. Germline V gene sequence: CDR1 SGHRS, CDR2 YFSETQ. With 1 base clipped from V and 0 bases from J, the junction kept 3 bases outside the gene matches. The CDR3 here is CASSLIQGANYGYTF. In nucleotides, the CDR3 is TGCGCCAGCAGCTTGATCCAGGGGGCTAACTATGGCTACACCTTC.

V and J are TRBV29-1 and TRBJ2-5; D might be TRBD1 or TRBD2, each matching 5 bases. This CDR3 region has 14 residues. CDR1 and CDR2 from the germline V gene are SQVTM and ANQGSEA. Trimming took off 7 bases at V and 5 bases at J, with 20 bases between the two ends. The DNA for the CDR3 is TGCAGCGGCGAACTTCGCGAGGGGACGGAGACCCAGTACTTC. Amino acid sequence: CSGELREGTETQYF.

The chain recombines TRBV21-1 with TRBJ1-1. TRBV21-1 is marked as a pseudogene. The CDR3 spans 15 residues. CDR3 in DNA: TGTGCCAGCAGCATAGAGGTCCGGCCGGGAGGTCGAGCTTTCTTT. The encoded protein is CASSIEVRPGGRAFF.

The chain couples TRBV6-5 to TRBJ2-5; D might be TRBD2 (5 bases). The CDR3 is 14 residues long. Trimming pared 5 bases from V and 0 bases from J, leaving 10 bases between. In germline, CDR1 is MNHEY, CDR2 SVGAGI. DNA for the CDR3: TGTGCCAGCAGTCCCGGGGTATACCAAGAGACCCAGTACTTC. Residues: CASSPGVYQETQYF.

The CDR3 DNA reads as TGCGCCAGCAGCGCGGGACAGACACAAGAGACCCAGTACTTC. It specifies CASSAGQTQETQYF. The V gene is TRBV5-1, the J gene TRBJ2-5; tentatively, D is TRBD1 (7 bases). The length of the CDR3 is 14 residues. V was cut by 4 bases and J by 2 bases, with 12 bases left in between. Per germline, CDR1 SGHRS and CDR2 YFSETQ.

The chain uses TRBV27 and TRBJ2-1, with TRBD2 as a possible D gene (6 bases). Germline CDR1 MNHEY, CDR2 SMNVEV (reference sequence). V was trimmed by 1 base and J by 7 bases, leaving 8 bases between them. The CDR3 consists of 13 residues. Written as DNA, the CDR3 is TGTGCCAGCAGTTTATTGGGGGGAAATGAGCAGTTCTTC. Translation gives CASSLLGGNEQFF.

The gene calls are TRBV18 and TRBJ2-7; 8 nucleotides match TRBD2. The germline V gene has CDR1 KGHSH and CDR2 LQKENI. The J segment lost 3 bases and the V segment lost 4 bases, leaving 8 bases of the junction unmatched. The CDR3 has 15 residues. CDR3: CASSLITSGNYEQYF. CDR3 in DNA: TGTGCCAGCTCACTTATTACTAGCGGCAACTACGAGCAGTACTTC.

There are a few counts of this clone. The V call is TRBV29-1, the J call TRBJ1-1; weak D call: TRBD1 (5 bases). CDR1 and CDR2 from the germline V gene are SQVTM and ANQGSEA. This CDR3 region has 13 residues. Trimming shortened V by 7 bases and J by 4 bases, and 16 bases separated the two germline ends. The CDR3 reads CSGASTVTTEAFF. The CDR3 DNA is TGCAGCGGCGCCTCGACAGTCACCACTGAAGCTTTCTTT. Complete variable domain (other parts from reference TRBV29-1 and TRBJ1-1): SAVISQKPSRDICQRGTSLTIQCQVDSQVTMMFWYRQQPGQSLTLIATANQGSEATYESGFVIDKFPISRPNLTFSTLTVSNMSPEDSSIYLCSGASTVTTEAFFGQGTRLTVV.

CDR3 protein: CASSVDVLAGTTDTQYF. In DNA form, the CDR3 reads TGTGCCAGCAGCGTAGACGTGCTAGCGGGGACCACAGATACGCAGTATTTT. This chain joins TRBV9 and TRBJ2-3; TRBD2 matches 9 bases. Germline V gives CDR1 SGDLS, CDR2 YYNGEE. The CDR3 runs to 17 residues. V lost 0 bases to trimming and J lost 2 bases; unmatched junction nucleotides: 7. Using reference TRBV9 and TRBJ2-3 for the parts outside the CDR3, the full variable domain is DSGVTQTPKHLITATGQRVTLRCSPRSGDLSVYWYQQSLDQGLQFLIQYYNGEERAKGNILERFSAQQFPDLHSELNLSSLELGDSALYFCASSVDVLAGTTDTQYFGPGTRLTVL.

This chain uses TRBV6-5 with TRBJ1-4; weak D call: TRBD1 (6 bases). The CDR3 loop spans 16 amino acids. CDR1 and CDR2 (germline): MNHEY, SVGAGI. V was cut by 0 bases and J by 5 bases, with 13 bases left in between. The chain's CDR3 is CASSYSRGQLNEKLFF. The DNA for the CDR3 is TGTGCCAGCAGTTACTCGCGAGGACAGCTGAATGAAAAACTGTTTTTT.

With respect to this clone: Lacking the conserved final phenylalanine or tryptophan, this CDR3 likely reflects a read error. No DNA is shown, since the ends of the CDR3 on it are uncertain; the CDR3 is the one TCRdb lists. This chain joins TRBV27 and TRBJ2-7; no DNA check was done on the table's D call, TRBD2. CDR1 is MNHEY and CDR2 is SMNVEV in the germline V gene (reference sequence). The CDR3 length equals 13 residues, ends included. This chain's CDR3 is CASSPPAGPTLWL.

This chain joins TRBV6-5 and TRBJ2-4, with 8 bases that match TRBD1. This CDR3 is 15 amino acids long. The germline gives CDR1 MNHEY, CDR2 SVGAGI. Unmatched junction bases numbered 9, after V lost 3 bases and J lost 8 bases. Written as DNA, the CDR3 is TGTGCCAGCAGTTATAGACAGGGGAGTATGGACATTCAGTACTTC. It specifies CASSYRQGSMDIQYF.

This chain joins TRBV7-9 and TRBJ1-2; D remains unclear. This CDR3 has 14 residues. Trimming removed 4 bases from V and 8 bases from J, with 17 bases in between. The germline V gene has CDR1 SEHNR and CDR2 FQNEAQ (reference sequence). CDR3 DNA sequence: TGTGCCAGCAGCTCCCTAACGGAGGGCGACGGCTACACCTTC. This encodes CASSSLTEGDGYTF.